This TCR beta chain is from a study of response to subunit inactivated influenza vaccine. TCRdb independently ran MiXCR on the RT-PCR reads; one entry per CDR3 protein. The sample consists of roughly 550,000 distinct CDR3 sequences, approximately 20% of them appearing once. This clonotype was seen once. Germline V lookup: CDR1 SEHNR, CDR2 FQNEAQ (reference sequence). Germline trimming cut 6 bases from V and 2 bases from J; bases unmatched to any gene: 4. The CDR3 spans 15 residues. Separately, the same data were catalogued under a study of T cells expressing NK-cell markers. As that report states: UMIs accompanied the 5'RACE template switching by which TCR beta cDNA was made. Among the eight sequenced donors, seven tested HCMV-seropositive and one tested seronegative. Among several donors, these clonotypes also ranked first in the CD3+CD56-NKG2C+ fraction. Whether expanded NKG2C+ T cell clones were HCMV-specific remained unclear.

This TCR derives from a man in his fifties or sixties who received an inactivated influenza vaccine. Sequenced material: CD4+ T cells sorted from PBMCs, taken 11 to 12 days after vaccination. The genes are TRBV7-9 and TRBJ2-1; 10 bases line up with TRBD2. The CDR3 nucleotides are TGTGCCAGCAGTAAACTAGCGGGGCCCTACAATGAGCAGTTCTTC. This sequence encodes CASSKLAGPYNEQFF.